This record concerns one T cell receptor beta chain sequence. What it binds is not known. Only in-frame clones appear in the TCRdb table, and some are missing; sequencing was by immunoSEQ multiplex PCR. Found here are around 67,000 clones, 83% of them singletons; the top ten hold 5.5% to 7%. The data were taken from a study of T cell responses to AZD1222 COVID-19 vaccine. V was trimmed by 4 bases and J by 5 bases, leaving 37 bases between them. In germline, CDR1 is SGDLS, CDR2 YYNGEE. CDR3 length: 22 residues. Study observations and caveats: Baseline seropositivity occurred in only a handful of AZD1222 recipients. All repertoire sampling was performed exclusively after the peak T cell response.

V and J are TRBV9 and TRBJ1-5; D might be TRBD1 (6 bases). The sequence was obtained from an adult who received the AZD1222 COVID-19 vaccine. The sequences come from peripheral blood, collected 28 days after the second AZD1222 dose. In nucleotides, the CDR3 is TGTGCCAGCAGCACACGACAGGATATCTTTACACTCTTTGCTTTAAGGTATCAGCCCCAGCATTTT. Its protein product is CASSTRQDIFTLFALRYQPQHF.